This record looks at one T cell receptor (beta chain) sequence and its context. Its matching antigen is unknown. These data come from a study of radiation and T cells in renal cell carcinoma. Study outcomes and limitations: Top tumor clonotypes rose in blood 2 weeks post-radiation, then contracted.

Noted treatment: 15 Gy SBRT to primary tumor, nephrectomy 4 weeks later. Germline V CDR1 and CDR2: SGHRS, YFSETQ. V lost 4 bases and J lost 5; bases outside the gene matches: 2. This CDR3 has 14 residues. Some clones are missing from TCRdb's copy, which holds only in-frame ones; the method was immunoSEQ multiplex PCR. The top ten clones hold approximately 12% of a sample with under 20,000 clones, roughly 64% of them seen once. The starting material was tumor tissue, obtained from a patient whose treatment included radiotherapy and nephrectomy. The sequence was collected from a woman in her seventies with renal cell carcinoma. The rearrangement links TRBV5-1 to TRBJ2-3; TRBD2 aligns across 12 bases. This CDR3 reads CASSELAGGDTQYF. The DNA for the CDR3 is TGCGCCAGCAGCGAACTAGCGGGAGGAGATACGCAGTATTTT.